This TCR delta chain was profiled in a study of Vδ1+ human thymocytes. There are many counts of this clone. Its antigen remains unidentified. General study points: Thymic TRG and TRD repertoires appeared highly polyclonal, with Gaussian CDR3 length distributions.

RNA was extracted from the cells and then reverse transcribed. Pooled V-gene forward primers with one constant-region reverse primer generated the CDR3 amplicons by multiplex PCR. With CATT, TCRdb re-called clones from the multiplex PCR reads. The data show 70,000 to 90,000 delta-chain clones, around 34% seen once. The CDR3 is 17 amino acids. V lost 2 bases, J lost 0 bases, and 18 bases lay in between. Germline assignment: CDR1 GEAIGNYY and CDR2 EKD. The chain combines TRDV2 with TRDJ1; possibly TRDD2 or TRDD3 for D (5 bases each). This receptor was identified in a boy in the first two years of life who had congenital heart surgery. Sequenced input: Vdelta1+ gamma-delta thymocytes from the thymus. As to subset: FACS-sorted CD3+ TCRalphabeta- TCRVdelta1+ TCRVdelta2- thymocytes. CDR3 in amino acids: CACDNLQVGWDTDKLIF. Written as DNA, the CDR3 is TGTGCCTGTGACAACCTTCAAGTGGGATGGGACACCGATAAACTCATCTTT.